The 5 T cell receptor beta chains reported below all come from one sample, sequenced in a study of cytomegalovirus exposure and HLA in healthy donors. Primers included in the PCR were 60 Vbeta and 13 Jbeta primers. Generated by immunoSEQ multiplex PCR, the TCRdb table keeps only in-frame clones and is missing some. Of approximately 160,000 clones in the sample, roughly 65% were seen once. The specimen sequenced was PBMCs. These receptors came from a man aged 18 to 35 in good health and CMV-seropositive.

A few counts support this clone. V is TRBV28 and J is TRBJ1-2; a weak D match, TRBD1 (5 bases). Per the germline V gene, CDR1 is MDHEN and CDR2 is SYDVKM. The CDR3 has 15 residues. V was clipped by 6 bases and J by 4 bases, with 18 bases between them. CDR3 loop: CASSSSRQGSYGYTF. The CDR3, as DNA: TGTGCCAGCAGCTCCTCACGGCAGGGCAGCTATGGCTACACCTTC.

This clone was observed a few times. The genes are TRBV4-1 and TRBJ2-3; 7 bases are a match to TRBD2. This CDR3 has 13 residues. Unmatched junction bases numbered 5, after V lost 0 bases and J lost 11 bases. CDR1 MGHRA and CDR2 YSYEKL come from the germline V gene. The CDR3 protein is CASSQDVAGVQYF. CDR3 bases: TGCGCCAGCAGCCAAGATGTGGCGGGGGTGCAGTATTTT.

V gene TRBV15 combines with J gene TRBJ2-2; D gene uncertain. The CDR3 is 13 residues long. Germline V gives CDR1 LNHNV, CDR2 YYDKDF (reference sequence). The ends were cut back, 5 bases at V and 1 base at J, with 5 bases in the middle. The CDR3: CATSDMNTGELFF. CDR3 in DNA: TGTGCCACCAGCGACATGAACACCGGGGAGCTGTTTTTT. The full variable domain, completed using reference TRBV15 and TRBJ2-2, is DAMVIQNPRYQVTQFGKPVTLSCSQTLNHNVMYWYQQKSSQAPKLLFHYYDKDFNNEADTPDNFQSRRPNTSFCFLDIRSPGLGDTAMYLCATSDMNTGELFFGEGSRLTVL.

The chain joins TRBV4-1 to TRBJ1-5; D unresolved. Trimming shortened V by 3 bases and J by 9 bases, and 18 bases separated the two germline ends. In germline, CDR1 is MGHRA, CDR2 YSYEKL. This CDR3 spans 15 amino acids. The CDR3 nucleotides are TGCGCCAGCAGCCAGGCCCCAGACTCACCTCGGCCCCAGCATTTT. Amino acid sequence: CASSQAPDSPRPQHF.

The J gene is TRBJ2-5, the V gene TRBV10-3; D perhaps matches TRBD2 (5 bases). The CDR3 has 14 residues. The V end was cut by 3 bases, the J end by 2 bases, with 10 bases between. The germline V gene has CDR1 ENHRY and CDR2 SYGVKD. DNA for the CDR3: TGTGCCATCAGTGACGGAGGATATCAAGAGACCCAGTACTTC. Translation: CAISDGGYQETQYF.